The T cell receptor beta chain described here comes from a study of type 1 and type 2 diabetes patients. Study in general: The cohort mixed type 1 diabetes, type 2 diabetes and nondiabetic donors. Whole-study results and caveats: V and J gene usage correlated at roughly 0.97 between type 2 diabetes and control samples. Unmatched age and gender across groups might bias interpretation. In CD4+ and CD8+ T cells, type 2 diabetes diversity exceeded type 1.

Amplification started from genomic DNA. Multiplex PCR with 30 forward and 13 reverse primers amplified the TCR beta CDR3. A single record per CDR3 protein comes from TCRdb applying MiXCR to the multiplex PCR reads. The sample shows 270,000 or so distinct CDR3 sequences, approximately 45% of them seen only once. Comments on this clonotype: The antigen remains undetermined. Germline and junction disagree at one end, which may indicate a read error.

Material: peripheral blood mononuclear cells (PBMCs). This receptor was taken from a man between 18 and 35 years old with type 2 diabetes.

CDR3 DNA sequence: TGCGCCAGCAGCAGCGAATTGCGGGGTGGGTGGGAGACCCAGTACTTC. Protein product: CASSSELRGGWETQYF. The chain carries TRBV25-1 and TRBJ2-5, with D possibly being TRBD2 (6 bases). The germline CDR1 and CDR2 sequences are MGHDK and SYGVNS. The length of the CDR3 is 16 residues.